This TCR beta chain appears in the sequencing data of a study of molecular identifiers for immune sequencing clone quantification. Study outcomes and limitations: Clone sizes could be underestimated for highly expanded clones when identical TCR molecules share a barcode.

As to this clonotype: The target antigen is unknown.

TCRdb re-called the PCR reads through MiXCR, storing one row per CDR3 protein. The table has a few hundred thousand distinct CDR3 sequences, about 22% seen once. Naive CD8 T cells, phenotype CD8+CD4-CCR7+CD45RA+, were sorted. The germline V and J ends were trimmed by 5 bases and 8 bases, with 18 bases remaining between them. The germline CDR1 and CDR2 sequences are SEHNR and FQNEAQ (reference sequence). This CDR3 has 15 amino acids. The chain carries TRBV7-9 and TRBJ2-2; D could derive from TRBD1 or TRBD2 (5 bases each). Material for sequencing was naive CD8+ T cells from blood, with Jurkat cell RNA spiked in. Subset defined: FACS-sorted CD8+CD4-CCR7+CD45RA+ naive T cells. This TCR was recovered from a human donor in good health. Some libraries in this study had Jurkat cell RNA spiked in. The CDR3 spells CASSHGDAELGELFF. As DNA, the CDR3 is TGTGCCAGCAGCCATGGGGACGCCGAACTTGGGGAGCTGTTTTTT.